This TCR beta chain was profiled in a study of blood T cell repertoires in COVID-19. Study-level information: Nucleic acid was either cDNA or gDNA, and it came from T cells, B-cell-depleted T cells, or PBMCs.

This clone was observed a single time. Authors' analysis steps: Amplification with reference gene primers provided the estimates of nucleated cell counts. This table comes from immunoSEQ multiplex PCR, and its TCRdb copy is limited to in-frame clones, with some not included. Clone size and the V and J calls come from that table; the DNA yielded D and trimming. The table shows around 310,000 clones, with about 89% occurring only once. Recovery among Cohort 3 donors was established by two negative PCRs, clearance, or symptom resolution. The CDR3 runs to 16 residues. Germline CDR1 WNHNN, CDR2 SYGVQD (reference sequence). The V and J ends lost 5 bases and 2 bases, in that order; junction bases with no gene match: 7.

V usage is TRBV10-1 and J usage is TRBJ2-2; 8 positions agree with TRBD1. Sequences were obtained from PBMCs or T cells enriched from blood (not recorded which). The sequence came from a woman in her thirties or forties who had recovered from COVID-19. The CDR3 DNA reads TGCGCCAGCAGTCCCACAGGGGGGACTAACACCGGGGAGCTGTTTTTT. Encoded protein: CASSPTGGTNTGELFF.